This T cell receptor beta chain emerged from a study of T cell responses to AZD1222 COVID-19 vaccine. Overall study results and limits: Spike-specific TCR breadth and depth grew following two AZD1222 doses. Repertoire collection took place solely once the T cell response had peaked. In the spike-specific TCR repertoire, nearly half reportedly target unmutated variant regions. The donor cohort was predominantly white British with a female majority, and clonal diversity may have been underestimated.

Using immunoSEQ multiplex PCR, the repertoire was profiled, and TCRdb retains in-frame clones only, with some absent. The sample includes about 140,000 clones, about 89% seen only once; the top ten take roughly 7.6%. This clone has more than one count but fewer than ten. Its antigen is unidentified. The source was peripheral blood, collected 28 days after the second dose of the MenACWY control vaccine. This sequence was found in an adult who received the MenACWY meningococcal vaccine as a control.

CDR3 protein: CASSIGSLDEQFF. In nucleotides, the CDR3 is TGTGCCAGCAGCATCGGTAGCTTAGATGAGCAGTTCTTC. The rearrangement uses TRBV21-1 and TRBJ2-1; the table calls TRBD2, which could not be checked here. TRBV21-1 represents a pseudogene. The CDR3 contains 13 residues.